This T cell receptor beta chain was obtained from a study of shared clonotypes between healthy human individuals. Study-level points and caveats: Several donors shared around 5.1% of their naive CD4 clonotypes.

TCRdb's table, derived via immunoSEQ multiplex PCR, lists solely in-frame clones and lacks some. The sample holds over a million clones; roughly 96% are singletons and the top ten take more than 0.9%. The CDR3 covers 16 residues. Trimming took 0 bases from V and 4 from J, leaving 17 bases between them. Germline loops: CDR1 GTSNPN, CDR2 SVGIG (reference sequence). As for this clone: Its antigen is unknown.

The TCR was taken from a man aged 25 to 45 in good health. The V and J genes are TRBV30 and TRBJ2-3; D possibly corresponds to TRBD2 (5 bases). Specimen: naive CD4+ T cells sorted from blood. Subset: CD45RA+ positively selected. As DNA, the CDR3 is TGTGCCTGGAGTGTAGACACGGGATATGGGGCAGATACGCAGTATTTT. This sequence encodes CAWSVDTGYGADTQYF.